The 20 T cell receptor beta chains reported below all come from one sample, sequenced in a study of cytomegalovirus exposure and HLA in healthy donors. 13 Jbeta primers and 60 Vbeta primers were used for the PCR. Data came from immunoSEQ multiplex PCR; TCRdb stores just in-frame clones and leaves some out. The table includes around 99,000 clones, just under 70% detected once. The sample was PBMCs. All receptors derive from a woman in her seventies in good health and CMV-seropositive.

The J gene is TRBJ2-3, the V gene TRBV5-1; 8 bases are a match to TRBD2. Germline V CDR1 and CDR2: SGHRS, YFSETQ. CDR3 size: 15 residues. V was clipped by 3 bases and J by 5 bases; unmatched bases: 8. CDR3 sequence: CASSSRGGTGDTQYF. CDR3 nucleotide sequence: TGCGCCAGCAGCTCCCGGGGGGGCACGGGAGATACGCAGTATTTT.

The chain combines TRBV7-8 with TRBJ1-2, with D possibly being TRBD1 (5 bases). This CDR3 is 13 amino acids long. V dropped 5 bases and J dropped 4 bases, with 11 bases sitting between them. Germline CDR1 and CDR2: SGHVS and FQNEAQ. This chain's CDR3 is CASSPQGLYGYTF. In nucleotides, the CDR3 is TGTGCCAGCAGCCCGCAGGGTCTCTATGGCTACACCTTC.

This clone is a singleton in its sample. This chain links TRBV6-5 with TRBJ1-1; D unclear. CDR1 MNHEY and CDR2 SVGAGI come from the germline V gene. The CDR3 is 13 amino acids. Trimming took off 6 bases at V and 0 bases at J, with 8 bases between the two ends. The CDR3, as DNA: TGTGCCAGCAGCCCTACCCTGAACACTGAAGCTTTCTTT. Translation gives CASSPTLNTEAFF.

This rearrangement joins TRBV5-1 to TRBJ2-1; 7 bases line up with TRBD1. The CDR3 consists of 16 residues. The V and J ends lost 1 base and 4 bases, in that order; junction bases with no gene match: 8. Germline V gives CDR1 SGHRS, CDR2 YFSETQ. This chain's CDR3 is CASSLTRDRLYNEQFF. In DNA form, the CDR3 reads TGCGCCAGCAGCTTGACAAGGGACAGACTATACAATGAGCAGTTCTTC.

V and J are TRBV5-1 and TRBJ2-6; TRBD2 is a possible D gene (6 bases). The V end was cut by 0 bases, the J end by 4 bases, with 17 bases between. Germline V gene lookup returns CDR1 SGHRS and CDR2 YFSETQ. This CDR3 has 18 residues. The CDR3 DNA reads TGCGCCAGCAGCTTGGACGGGGGAATCGAATCCGGGGCCAACGTCCTGACTTTC. Translation gives CASSLDGGIESGANVLTF.

This chain joins TRBV2 and TRBJ1-6, with a tentative D call TRBD1 (6 bases). Germline values: CDR1 SNHLY, CDR2 FYNNEI. The CDR3 covers 13 residues. The V gene lost 4 bases and the J gene lost 7 bases, with 8 bases spanning the gap. In nucleotides, the CDR3 is TGTGCCAGCAGTGGACAGGAGAATTCACCCCTCCACTTT. It encodes CASSGQENSPLHF.

This chain links TRBV7-2 with TRBJ2-5, with 8 bases aligning to TRBD2. J gave up 5 bases and V 1 base, and 12 bases lay outside the gene matches. The CDR3 loop spans 17 amino acids. The germline CDR1 and CDR2 sequences are SGHTA and FQGNSA. The CDR3 is CASSLDSGGALRETQYF. The CDR3 DNA reads TGTGCCAGCAGCTTAGACTCCGGGGGGGCCTTAAGGGAGACCCAGTACTTC.

V is TRBV2 and J is TRBJ2-5; 8 bases line up with TRBD2. The CDR3 is 15 amino acids. Germline lookup yields CDR1 SNHLY and CDR2 FYNNEI. After removal of 5 bases from V and 5 bases from J, the junction contained 10 bases not matched to a gene. CDR3 DNA sequence: TGTGCCAGCAGTCCAAGCGGGGGTACGTGGGAGACCCAGTACTTC. It translates to CASSPSGGTWETQYF.

This chain connects TRBV7-8 to TRBJ1-2; tentatively, D is TRBD1 (5 bases). V was shortened by 1 base and J by 4 bases, with 10 bases between the two germline ends. There are 14 residues in the CDR3. Germline CDR1 reads SGHVS; CDR2 reads FQNEAQ. The CDR3 loop is CASSLEATAYGYTF. CDR3 coding DNA: TGTGCCAGCAGCTTAGAGGCGACAGCCTATGGCTACACCTTC.

V is TRBV6-5 and J is TRBJ2-2; 11 nucleotides agree with TRBD1. This CDR3 has 13 amino acids. J lost 3 bases, V lost 10 bases, and 1 base had no gene match. The germline V gene has CDR1 MNHEY and CDR2 SVGAGI. As DNA, the CDR3 is TGTGCCACGGGACAGGGGGACACCGGGGAGCTGTTTTTT. Translated: CATGQGDTGELFF.

The chain joins TRBV7-7 to TRBJ1-1, with 8 nucleotides matching TRBD1. The junction had 15 bases not matched to a gene; V was cut back by 11 bases and J by 10 bases. The CDR3 spans 13 residues. The germline CDR1 and CDR2 sequences are SSHAT and FNYEAQ (reference sequence). The CDR3 sequence: CAVGSDRGTRAFF. Here the CDR3 DNA reads TGTGCCGTGGGTTCTGACAGGGGCACCAGAGCTTTCTTT.

This rearrangement joins TRBV30 to TRBJ2-1, with D uncertain. CDR1 is GTSNPN, CDR2 SVGIG, per germline (reference sequence). Trimming removed 5 bases from V and 8 bases from J, with 16 bases in between. The CDR3 consists of 13 residues. This chain's CDR3 is CAWGILPPDEQFF. As DNA, the CDR3 is TGTGCCTGGGGCATCCTCCCCCCTGATGAGCAGTTCTTC. The variable domain in full, completed from reference TRBV30 and TRBJ2-1, reads SQTIHQWPATLVQPVGSPLSLECTVEGTSNPNLYWYRQAAGRGLQLLFYSVGIGQISSEVPQNLSASRPQDRQFILSSKKLLLSDSGFYLCAWGILPPDEQFFGPGTRLTVL.

This clone has more than one count but fewer than ten. The V call is TRBV6-6, the J call TRBJ1-1, with TRBD1 matching 9 bases. This CDR3 has 16 amino acids. Germline values: CDR1 MNHNY, CDR2 SVGAGI (reference sequence). The V and J ends lost 4 bases and 4 bases, in that order; junction bases with no gene match: 10. The CDR3 nucleotides are TGTGCCAGCAGTTTCCCGGGACAGGGTGTTATCACTGAAGCTTTCTTT. Residues: CASSFPGQGVITEAFF.

V is TRBV10-3 and J is TRBJ1-2; D unresolved. There are 15 residues in the CDR3. V was cut by 0 bases and J by 0 bases, with 8 bases left in between. Germline V gene sequence: CDR1 ENHRY, CDR2 SYGVKD. The CDR3 coding sequence is TGTGCCATCAGTGAGTCCGAACGAGCTAACTATGGCTACACCTTC. It codes for CAISESERANYGYTF.

The chain couples TRBV5-1 to TRBJ2-1; 7 positions agree with TRBD1. Per the germline V gene, CDR1 is SGHRS and CDR2 is YFSETQ. J lost 9 bases, V lost 4 bases, and 7 bases had no gene match. The CDR3 is made up of 13 amino acids. CDR3 DNA sequence: TGCGCCAGCAGCGGGGACAGCCTGGTTGAGCAGTTCTTC. This gives the protein CASSGDSLVEQFF.

V is TRBV30 and J is TRBJ2-5; 7 bases agree with TRBD1. Germline V lookup: CDR1 GTSNPN, CDR2 SVGIG (reference sequence). V was pared by 4 bases and J by 1 base, with 9 bases of the junction left unmatched. The CDR3 runs 15 residues. The CDR3 DNA reads TGTGCCTGGACCATCGGGACAGCTAGCCAAGAGACCCAGTACTTC. Protein sequence: CAWTIGTASQETQYF.

The chain recombines TRBV6-5 with TRBJ1-2; 8 positions agree with TRBD1. Germline V gives CDR1 MNHEY, CDR2 SVGAGI. The CDR3 loop spans 13 amino acids. After removal of 6 bases from V and 3 bases from J, the junction contained 3 bases not matched to a gene. The CDR3 DNA is TGTGCCAGCAGCCAGGGGGCTGACTATGGCTACACCTTC. Translation: CASSQGADYGYTF.

The chain couples TRBV18 to TRBJ2-1; 9 nucleotides line up with TRBD2. The V gene's germline CDR1 is KGHSH and CDR2 LQKENI. CDR3 size: 16 residues. Trimming at V came to 3 bases and at J to 6 bases, leaving 9 bases not matched to a gene. The CDR3 reads CASSPNSGGMGNEQFF. As DNA, the CDR3 is TGTGCCAGCTCACCGAATAGCGGGGGTATGGGCAATGAGCAGTTCTTC.

V is TRBV7-3 and J is TRBJ2-5; D gene uncertain. CDR1 and CDR2 (germline): SGHTA, FQGTGA. This CDR3 spans 14 amino acids. V lost 5 bases to trimming and J lost 4 bases, with 14 bases between them. The CDR3 DNA follows: TGTGCCAGCAGCCTATCATTCGGGTCAGAGACCCAGTACTTC. Residues: CASSLSFGSETQYF.

This clone was counted once. This chain connects TRBV7-2 to TRBJ2-3; D gene unclear. Between the trimmed V and J ends, which lost 5 bases and 4 bases, there was a span of 4 bases. From germline, CDR1 is SGHTA and CDR2 FQGNSA. The CDR3 extends over 11 amino acids. This chain's CDR3 is CASSISDTQYF. CDR3 DNA: TGTGCCAGCAGCATATCAGATACGCAGTATTTT.